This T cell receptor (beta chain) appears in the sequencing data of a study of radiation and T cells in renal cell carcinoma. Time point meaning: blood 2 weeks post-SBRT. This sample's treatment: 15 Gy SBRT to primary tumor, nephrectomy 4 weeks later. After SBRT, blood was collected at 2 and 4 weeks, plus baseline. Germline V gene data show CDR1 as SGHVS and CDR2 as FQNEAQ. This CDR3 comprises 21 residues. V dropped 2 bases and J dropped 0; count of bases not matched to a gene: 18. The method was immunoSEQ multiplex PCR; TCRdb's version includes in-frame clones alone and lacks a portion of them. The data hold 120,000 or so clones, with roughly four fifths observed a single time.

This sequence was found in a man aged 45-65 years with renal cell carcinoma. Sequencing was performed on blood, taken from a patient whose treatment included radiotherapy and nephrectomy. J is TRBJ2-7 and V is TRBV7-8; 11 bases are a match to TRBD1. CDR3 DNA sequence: TGTGCCAGCAGCTTAAGGTACCTACTTTGGACAGGGGGCAACAGCTCCTACGAGCAGTACTTC. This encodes CASSLRYLLWTGGNSSYEQYF.